Each of the 18 T cell receptor beta chains below was sequenced from the same sample in a study of chemoradiotherapy in HPV16-positive cancers. Generated by immunoSEQ multiplex PCR, the TCRdb table keeps only in-frame clones and is missing some. Of about 68,000 clones listed, about nine tenths are singletons. The input for sequencing was blood, taken from a patient who underwent chemoradiotherapy. These receptor sequences come from a human donor with HPV-associated anogenital cancer.

The rearrangement uses TRBV6-1 and TRBJ2-1; D uncertain. The CDR3 runs to 14 residues. Trimming took off 4 bases at V and 7 bases at J, with 14 bases between the two ends. Germline V gene sequence: CDR1 MNHNS, CDR2 SASEGT. CDR3 amino acids: CASSVPDFWNEQFF. CDR3 sequence (DNA): TGTGCCAGCAGTGTGCCCGACTTTTGGAATGAGCAGTTCTTC.

The gene calls are TRBV6-4 and TRBJ1-2; no firm D call. The CDR3 spans 14 residues. Germline V lookup: CDR1 MRHNA, CDR2 SNTAGT. V lost 6 bases to trimming and J lost 8 bases, with 19 bases between them. CDR3 coding DNA: TGTGCCAGCAGCCCCCTTCCCAGCCCGGGAGGCTACACCTTC. The encoded protein is CASSPLPSPGGYTF.

The chain employs TRBV27 and TRBJ2-7; 9 nucleotides align to TRBD1. Looked up from germline, CDR1 is MNHEY and CDR2 is SMNVEV (reference sequence). The CDR3 extends over 19 amino acids. After removal of 8 bases from V and 2 bases from J, the junction contained 22 bases not matched to a gene. CDR3 in amino acids: CASPNCTPGQGPPTYEQYF. In DNA, the CDR3 is TGTGCCAGCCCTAACTGCACGCCGGGACAGGGACCCCCTACCTACGAGCAGTACTTC.

This rearrangement joins TRBV5-1 to TRBJ2-3, with 14 bases matching TRBD2. CDR1 is SGHRS and CDR2 is YFSETQ in the germline V gene. The V segment lost 4 bases and the J segment 1 base; nucleotides outside the gene matches: 5. The CDR3 is 17 residues long. CDR3 loop: CASSPTSGGAGTDTQYF. In nucleotides, the CDR3 is TGCGCCAGCAGCCCGACTAGCGGGGGGGCGGGCACAGATACGCAGTATTTT.

The chain uses TRBV28 and TRBJ1-5, with D perhaps matching TRBD1 (6 bases). The CDR3 covers 13 residues. CDR1 MDHEN and CDR2 SYDVKM come from the germline V gene. Trimming shortened V by 10 bases and J by 7 bases, and 17 bases separated the two germline ends. CDR3 loop: CATLGGRGQPQHF. DNA for the CDR3: TGTGCCACCCTGGGGGGGCGAGGACAGCCCCAGCATTTT.

This clone was picked up one time. The rearrangement links TRBV7-9 to TRBJ1-4; 8 nucleotides match TRBD1. Germline CDR1 is SEHNR and CDR2 is FQNEAQ (reference sequence). This CDR3 comprises 15 residues. After removal of 5 bases from V and 3 bases from J, the junction contained 5 bases not matched to a gene. CDR3 in DNA: TGTGCCAGCAGCCCGAACAGGGGGGCTAATGAAAAACTGTTTTTT. Residues: CASSPNRGANEKLFF.

The CDR3 here is CASNDLKRSTDTQYF. In DNA, the CDR3 is TGTGCCAGCAACGATTTAAAGAGGAGCACAGATACGCAGTATTTT. The rearrangement links TRBV9 to TRBJ2-3; D not certain. The V gene's germline CDR1 is SGDLS and CDR2 YYNGEE. The CDR3 totals 15 residues. V was cut by 6 bases and J by 0 bases, with 14 bases left in between. The full variable domain, its missing parts supplied by reference TRBV9 and TRBJ2-3, is DSGVTQTPKHLITATGQRVTLRCSPRSGDLSVYWYQQSLDQGLQFLIQYYNGEERAKGNILERFSAQQFPDLHSELNLSSLELGDSALYFCASNDLKRSTDTQYFGPGTRLTVL.

This clone was picked up a small number of times. The V gene is TRBV18, the J gene TRBJ1-5; D not certain. Trimming removed 2 bases from V and 4 bases from J, with 6 bases in between. CDR1 and CDR2 from the germline V gene are KGHSH and LQKENI. This CDR3 contains 13 residues. CDR3 DNA sequence: TGTGCCAGCTCACCAGAGCAAAATCAGCCCCAGCATTTT. Translation: CASSPEQNQPQHF.

The V and J genes are TRBV6-4 and TRBJ2-2; maybe TRBD1 (6 bases). The CDR3 is 14 residues long. The germline CDR1 and CDR2 sequences are MRHNA and SNTAGT. Between the trimmed V and J ends, which lost 4 bases and 6 bases, there was a span of 12 bases. CDR3 bases: TGTGCCAGCAGTGTGCAGGGGCCGGCCGGGGAGCTGTTTTTT. The encoded protein is CASSVQGPAGELFF.

The chain combines TRBV6-1 with TRBJ1-3; maybe TRBD1 (5 bases). Trimming shortened V by 4 bases and J by 0 bases, and 13 bases separated the two germline ends. CDR3 length equals 16 residues. CDR1 and CDR2 from the germline V gene are MNHNS and SASEGT. DNA of the CDR3: TGTGCCAGCAGTGGAAGCTTGACAGTCTCTGGAAACACCATATATTTT. Its translation is CASSGSLTVSGNTIYF.

The gene calls are TRBV6-5 and TRBJ1-3; D not resolved. CDR3 length: 14 amino acids. From germline, CDR1 is MNHEY and CDR2 SVGAGI. Trimming cost V 6 bases and J 0 bases, with 9 bases left between them. CDR3 in DNA: TGTGCCAGCAGCAGAGATATCTCTGGAAACACCATATATTTT. It translates to CASSRDISGNTIYF.

The chain joins TRBV5-4 to TRBJ2-3; 8 bases align to TRBD2. V shed 6 bases and J 1 base; nucleotides not matched to a gene: 13. Germline V gene sequence: CDR1 SGHNT, CDR2 YYREEE (reference sequence). The CDR3 extends over 17 amino acids. CDR3 protein: CASTKSTTGGGTDTQYF. The CDR3 DNA reads as TGTGCCAGCACGAAATCCACCACGGGGGGGGGCACAGATACGCAGTATTTT.

The J gene is TRBJ1-2, the V gene TRBV9; D is unresolved. The CDR3 runs to 13 residues. Trimming stripped 3 bases from V and 6 bases from J, with 12 bases between. Per the germline V gene, CDR1 is SGDLS and CDR2 is YYNGEE. The CDR3 protein is CASSAQVLDGYTF. In DNA form, the CDR3 reads TGTGCCAGCAGCGCGCAGGTCTTGGATGGCTACACCTTC.

This rearrangement joins TRBV28 to TRBJ2-5; 8 bases are shared with TRBD2. CDR1 and CDR2 (germline): MDHEN, SYDVKM. Trimming cost V 6 bases and J 5 bases; bases outside gene matches: 5. The CDR3 is 13 amino acids. CDR3 DNA: TGTGCCAGCAGACTACGCGGGAGGGAGACCCAGTACTTC. It yields the protein CASRLRGRETQYF. Together with reference TRBV28 and TRBJ2-5, the CDR3 gives the full variable domain: DVKVTQSSRYLVKRTGEKVFLECVQDMDHENMFWYRQDPGLGLRLIYFSYDVKMKEKGDIPEGYSVSREKKERFSLILESASTNQTSMYLCASRLRGRETQYFGPGTRLLVL.

This chain joins TRBV6-6 and TRBJ2-1, with D perhaps TRBD2 (6 bases). CDR1 and CDR2 (germline): MNHNY, SVGAGI (reference sequence). Trimming took 6 bases from V and 4 from J, leaving 19 bases between them. This CDR3 region has 16 residues. In DNA form, the CDR3 reads TGTGCCAGCAGCTCCTCACTAGGCGGGATGTACAATGAGCAGTTCTTC. It encodes CASSSSLGGMYNEQFF.

This chain links TRBV28 with TRBJ2-7, with 9 nucleotides matching TRBD2. CDR3 length: 18 residues. Germline values: CDR1 MDHEN, CDR2 SYDVKM. J lost 3 bases, V lost 3 bases, and 15 bases had no gene match. The CDR3 nucleotides read TGTGCCAGCAGTTTGGGAATTGATCTAGCGGGGATTTACTACGAGCAGTACTTC. Residues: CASSLGIDLAGIYYEQYF. The full variable domain, rest sourced from reference TRBV28 and TRBJ2-7, is DVKVTQSSRYLVKRTGEKVFLECVQDMDHENMFWYRQDPGLGLRLIYFSYDVKMKEKGDIPEGYSVSREKKERFSLILESASTNQTSMYLCASSLGIDLAGIYYEQYFGPGTRLTVT.

The chain uses TRBV5-8 and TRBJ2-6; D uncertain. Trimming pared 0 bases from V and 0 bases from J, leaving 7 bases between. The CDR3 consists of 16 residues. Per the germline V gene, CDR1 is SGHTS and CDR2 is YDEGEE. The CDR3 protein is CASSLAVYSGANVLTF. The CDR3 nucleotides read TGTGCCAGCAGCTTGGCCGTCTACTCTGGGGCCAACGTCCTGACTTTC.

This clone was detected only once. The chain is built from TRBV4-1 and TRBJ2-1; D gene ambiguous. V shed 0 bases and J shed 2 bases, with 17 bases lying between them. Looked up from germline, CDR1 is MGHRA and CDR2 is YSYEKL. This CDR3 has 18 residues. This chain's CDR3 is CASSQDVPTNRPYNEQFF. The CDR3 region has the DNA TGCGCCAGCAGCCAAGATGTCCCAACGAACCGGCCCTACAATGAGCAGTTCTTC.